What follows are 25 T cell receptor beta chains derived from one specimen sequenced in a study of T cell responses to AZD1222 COVID-19 vaccine (dated by TCRdb to the early 2020s). Preparation of the library involved the immunoSEQ multiplex PCR assay. Held by TCRdb, this immuneACCESS table contains in-frame sequences only and omits some clones. Under half of the omission traces to an unresolved V gene where checked; the cause of the rest is unknown. Within this sample are 75,000 to 100,000 clones, with around 89% of them counted one time only. The ten largest clones capture 7.5% of the sample. The time point label corresponds to: baseline before first vaccination. Specimen: peripheral blood, collected on day 0 of AZD1222 vaccination. These receptors all come from an adult in good health.

This clone was observed a single time. The J gene is TRBJ1-2, the V gene TRBV14; D is ambiguous. Germline lookup yields CDR1 SGHDN and CDR2 FVKESK. CDR3 length: 11 amino acids. Trimming left V 1 base short and J 7 bases short, with 4 bases between. The CDR3 DNA sequence: TGTGCCAGCAGCCAAGTCGTTGGCTACACCTTC. Translation gives CASSQVVGYTF.

The chain recombines TRBV6-2 or TRBV6-3 with TRBJ2-5; 11 bases agree with TRBD2. V lost 6 bases and J lost 4; bases outside the gene matches: 10. This CDR3 is built from 16 residues. Per germline, CDR1 MNHEY and CDR2 SVGEGT. CDR3 sequence (DNA): TGTGCCAGCAGCTTTAGACTAGCGGGATGGGGAGAGACCCAGTACTTC. It yields the protein CASSFRLAGWGETQYF.

J is TRBJ1-4 and V is TRBV28; D gene uncertain. CDR3 length: 12 amino acids. The germline CDR1 and CDR2 sequences are MDHEN and SYDVKM. The germline V and J ends were trimmed by 1 base and 6 bases, with 3 bases remaining between them. The CDR3 nucleotides read TGTGCCAGCAGTTTATTCCATGAAAAACTGTTTTTT. Its translation: CASSLFHEKLFF.

This clone showed up just once. The chain joins TRBV18 to TRBJ2-7, with 12 bases aligning to TRBD2. The V gene's germline CDR1 is KGHSH and CDR2 LQKENI. The CDR3 has 17 amino acids. Trimming removed 0 bases from V and 0 bases from J; junction bases left unmatched: 3. As DNA, the CDR3 is TGTGCCAGCTCACCACCACTAGCGGGAGGCCCCTCCTACGAGCAGTACTTC. Its protein is CASSPPLAGGPSYEQYF.

This sequence joins TRBV3-1 (or the pseudogene TRBV3-2) and TRBJ2-1; TRBD1 agrees at 7 bases. The CDR3 has 12 residues. The V segment lost 4 bases and the J segment 7 bases; nucleotides outside the gene matches: 1. Germline lookup yields CDR1 LGHDT and CDR2 YNNKEL (reference sequence). CDR3 loop: CASSPQGNEQFF. CDR3 bases: TGTGCCAGCAGCCCACAGGGGAATGAGCAGTTCTTC.

The chain employs TRBV7-9 and TRBJ1-5, with 9 nucleotides matching TRBD1. From germline, CDR1 is SEHNR and CDR2 FQNEAQ (reference sequence). Trimming cost V 1 base and J 4 bases; bases outside gene matches: 8. This CDR3 contains 17 residues. The DNA for the CDR3 is TGTGCCAGCAGCTTAGGGGTGGGACAGGGAGGAAATCAGCCCCAGCATTTT. It encodes CASSLGVGQGGNQPQHF.

The chain recombines TRBV27 with TRBJ1-6; D gene unclear. Germline V lookup: CDR1 MNHEY, CDR2 SMNVEV (reference sequence). There are 14 residues in the CDR3. The germline V and J ends were trimmed by 5 bases and 2 bases, with 7 bases remaining between them. CDR3 region: CASSLATYNSPLHF. CDR3 nucleotides: TGTGCCAGCAGTCTGGCTACCTATAATTCACCCCTCCACTTT.

V and J are TRBV9 and TRBJ1-1, with 8 bases matching TRBD1. The CDR3 consists of 14 residues. After removal of 3 bases from V and 4 bases from J, the junction contained 5 bases not matched to a gene. Germline-derived CDR1 and CDR2 are SGDLS and YYNGEE. CDR3 residues: CASSEQQGGTEAFF. CDR3 in DNA: TGTGCCAGCAGCGAGCAACAGGGGGGCACTGAAGCTTTCTTT.

This chain joins TRBV3-1 (or the pseudogene TRBV3-2) and TRBJ1-2; D may be TRBD1 (5 bases). Germline CDR1 LGHDT, CDR2 YNNKEL (reference sequence). V was cut by 0 bases and J by 6 bases, with 8 bases left in between. The CDR3 is 13 amino acids. The CDR3 nucleotides read TGTGCCAGCAGCCAAGAAGGGGCCCATGGCTACACCTTC. Protein sequence: CASSQEGAHGYTF.

This clone has a handful of counts. The chain couples TRBV28 to TRBJ2-2; 9 nucleotides line up with TRBD2. Germline assignment: CDR1 MDHEN and CDR2 SYDVKM. The CDR3 length is 16 residues. The junction had 5 bases not matched to a gene; V was cut back by 1 base and J by 5 bases. CDR3 DNA sequence: TGTGCCAGCAGTTTATTGGCTAGCGGGAAGACCGGGGAGCTGTTTTTT. Its translation is CASSLLASGKTGELFF.

The rearrangement links TRBV23-1 to TRBJ2-2, with 11 positions matching TRBD2. TRBV23-1 is treated as an ORF (open reading frame) with a function not yet certain. CDR3 size: 20 residues. J gave up 0 bases and V 1 base, and 10 bases lay outside the gene matches. The DNA for the CDR3 is TGCGCCAGCAGTCAATTCAGGCCTAGCGGGAGGACTGCGAACACCGGGGAGCTGTTTTTT. This translates into CASSQFRPSGRTANTGELFF.

This clone has a single count. The chain links TRBV30 to TRBJ2-5; 7 bases match TRBD1. Germline assignment: CDR1 GTSNPN and CDR2 SVGIG (reference sequence). V shed 4 bases, J shed 1 base, and the junction held 9 bases outside the gene matches. The CDR3 covers 15 residues. The CDR3 protein is CAWTPRDSFQETQYF. In DNA form, the CDR3 reads TGTGCCTGGACCCCCCGGGACAGTTTCCAAGAGACCCAGTACTTC. Drawing the rest from reference TRBV30 and TRBJ2-5, the complete variable domain is SQTIHQWPATLVQPVGSPLSLECTVEGTSNPNLYWYRQAAGRGLQLLFYSVGIGQISSEVPQNLSASRPQDRQFILSSKKLLLSDSGFYLCAWTPRDSFQETQYFGPGTRLLVL.

The V call is TRBV23-1, the J call TRBJ2-3, with TRBD2 as a possible D gene (6 bases). TRBV23-1 is labeled an ORF, and its function is uncertain. The CDR3 consists of 16 residues. Trimming took off 3 bases at V and 6 bases at J, with 19 bases between the two ends. Here the CDR3 DNA reads TGCGCCAGCAGTCAGACCCCTAGCGCGAGCGGTGATACGCAGTATTTT. Amino acids: CASSQTPSASGDTQYF.

The gene calls are TRBV5-4 and TRBJ1-1, with a tentative D call TRBD1 (5 bases). The germline CDR1 and CDR2 sequences are SGHNT and YYREEE (reference sequence). Trimming took 4 bases from V and 1 from J, leaving 8 bases between them. The CDR3 covers 13 residues. The CDR3 loop is CASSMDTNTEAFF. DNA for the CDR3: TGTGCCAGCAGCATGGACACGAACACTGAAGCTTTCTTT. The full variable domain, rest sourced from reference TRBV5-4 and TRBJ1-1, is ETGVTQSPTHLIKTRGQQVTLRCSSQSGHNTVSWYQQALGQGPQFIFQYYREEENGRGNFPPRFSGLQFPNYSSELNVNALELDDSALYLCASSMDTNTEAFFGQGTRLTVV.

This clone is a singleton in its sample. The chain joins TRBV27 to TRBJ2-1; 8 bases line up with TRBD2. The CDR3 loop spans 15 amino acids. From germline, CDR1 is MNHEY and CDR2 SMNVEV (reference sequence). V gave up 4 bases and J gave up 5 bases; unmatched junction bases: 7. The CDR3 nucleotides read TGTGCCAGCAGTTATAACGGGAGGGCCGACAATGAGCAGTTCTTC. Its protein is CASSYNGRADNEQFF.

This sequence joins TRBV27 and TRBJ2-3, with TRBD2 matching over 8 bases. The V gene's germline CDR1 is MNHEY and CDR2 SMNVEV (reference sequence). With 3 bases clipped from V and 1 base from J, the junction kept 6 bases outside the gene matches. CDR3 size: 16 residues. The CDR3: CASSFGRGDRTDTQYF. DNA of the CDR3: TGTGCCAGCAGTTTTGGGCGGGGGGACCGCACAGATACGCAGTATTTT.

The chain employs TRBV7-3 and TRBJ2-3; TRBD2 aligns across 10 bases. The germline gives CDR1 SGHTA, CDR2 FQGTGA. This CDR3 region has 14 residues. J was trimmed by 8 bases and V by 5 bases; bases with no gene match: 7. CDR3 DNA sequence: TGTGCCAGCAGCCCAACAGCGGGAGGGTTTACGCAGTATTTT. Translating it yields CASSPTAGGFTQYF.

The genes are TRBV9 and TRBJ2-1; D is undetermined. V was cut by 0 bases and J by 5 bases, with 6 bases left in between. The CDR3 loop spans 13 amino acids. In germline, CDR1 is SGDLS, CDR2 YYNGEE. The CDR3, as DNA: TGTGCCAGCAGCGTAGGCGGCCACAATGAGCAGTTCTTC. Translation: CASSVGGHNEQFF.

V usage is TRBV19 and J usage is TRBJ2-2; D could derive from TRBD1 or TRBD2 (6 bases each). Germline V lookup: CDR1 LNHDA, CDR2 SQIVND (reference sequence). CDR3 length: 13 amino acids. Trimming cost V 2 bases and J 15 bases, with 16 bases left between them. For the CDR3, the DNA is TGTGCCAGTAGTATATCTCGGGGGCTATGGATGTTTTTT. Encoded protein: CASSISRGLWMFF.

V and J are TRBV5-1 and TRBJ2-5; tentatively, D is TRBD1 or TRBD2 (5 bases each). This CDR3 comprises 13 residues. CDR1 is SGHRS, CDR2 YFSETQ, per germline. The V gene lost 4 bases and the J gene lost 7 bases, with 14 bases spanning the gap. The CDR3 spells CASSRIPGGTQYF. CDR3 coding DNA: TGCGCCAGCAGCCGCATACCTGGGGGGACCCAGTACTTC.

This chain connects TRBV28 to TRBJ2-1; tentatively, D is TRBD1 or TRBD2 (5 bases each). This CDR3 region has 14 residues. The V gene's germline CDR1 is MDHEN and CDR2 SYDVKM. V was pared by 5 bases and J by 0 bases, with 8 bases between. The CDR3 loop reads CASSPGLSYNEQFF. The CDR3 coding sequence is TGTGCCAGCAGTCCGGGGCTCTCCTACAATGAGCAGTTCTTC.

In regard to this clone: Sequence at one end of the junction differs from germline and may be a read error. The chain carries TRBV7-3 and TRBJ2-2, with unresolved D. The CDR3 is made up of 14 amino acids. CDR1 and CDR2 from the germline V gene are SGHTA and FQGTGA. CDR3 protein: CASSPSANPGELFF. The CDR3 DNA follows: TGTGCCAGCAGCCCCTCGGCGAACCCCGGGGAGCTGTTTTTT.

The chain employs TRBV28 and TRBJ2-3; D perhaps matches TRBD2 (5 bases). Germline V gives CDR1 MDHEN, CDR2 SYDVKM. Trimming left V 4 bases short and J 3 bases short, with 20 bases between. This CDR3 has 17 amino acids. CDR3 sequence (DNA): TGTGCCAGCAGTTCGCTCGGGGTATCCAAGGATACAGATACGCAGTATTTT. It yields the protein CASSSLGVSKDTDTQYF.

V usage is TRBV18 and J usage is TRBJ2-7, with 9 bases identical to TRBD2. V lost 0 bases to trimming and J lost 5 bases; unmatched junction nucleotides: 8. This CDR3 has 16 residues. CDR1 and CDR2 (germline): KGHSH, LQKENI. Written as DNA, the CDR3 is TGTGCCAGCTCACCACCGGGGCTAGCGGGAACCCACGAGCAGTACTTC. It is translated as CASSPPGLAGTHEQYF.

The chain recombines TRBV6-5 with TRBJ1-2, with TRBD1 matching over 7 bases. There are 13 residues in the CDR3. J gave up 5 bases and V 2 bases, and 2 bases lay outside the gene matches. Germline V gives CDR1 MNHEY, CDR2 SVGAGI. In nucleotides, the CDR3 is TGTGCCAGCAGTTACCAGACAGGGTATGGCTACACCTTC. As protein: CASSYQTGYGYTF.